The 28 T cell receptor beta chains in this list originate from one sample, sequenced in a study of blood T cells in healthy people across ages. Through a sample-barcoded 5' primer and a J-beta primer mix, a second PCR was run for roughly 6 to 12 cycles. TCRdb reprocessed the 5' RACE reads with MiXCR, giving one entry per CDR3 protein. The top ten hold over 40% of the sample, which has approximately 350,000 distinct CDR3 sequences, 45% to 65% seen once. The sequencing input was blood. The source of these receptors is a man between 60 and 70 years old in good health.

The chain is built from TRBV5-1 and TRBJ2-4; no definite D call. The J call is in doubt because the DNA end fits TRBJ2-7 better. Germline CDR1 SGHRS, CDR2 YFSETQ. The CDR3 extends over 12 amino acids. In nucleotides, the CDR3 is TGCGCCAGCAGCTTGTTGACCTCCGAGCAGTACTTC. Its protein is CASSLLTSEQYF.

This clonotype was seen only once. V and J are TRBV7-9 and TRBJ2-7, with 7 bases lining up with TRBD1. Losses at the gene ends were 0 bases for V and 3 bases for J; bases not matched to a gene: 5. The CDR3 consists of 15 residues. Germline-derived CDR1 and CDR2 are SEHNR and FQNEAQ (reference sequence). The CDR3 region is CASSLAGRGNYEQYF. CDR3 nucleotides: TGTGCCAGCAGCTTAGCGGGCAGGGGGAACTACGAGCAGTACTTC.

The genes are TRBV20-1 and TRBJ2-7; D is perhaps TRBD2 (5 bases). Germline V CDR1 and CDR2: DFQATT, SNEGSKA (reference sequence). The CDR3 contains 14 residues. V was trimmed by 3 bases and J by 0 bases, leaving 12 bases between them. CDR3 DNA sequence: TGCAGTGCTAGCCGCGGGCCCAGCTCCTACGAGCAGTACTTC. Translated: CSASRGPSSYEQYF.

This clonotype was seen more than once but under ten times. J is TRBJ2-1 and V is TRBV20-1, with 12 bases aligning to TRBD2. Germline CDR1 reads DFQATT; CDR2 reads SNEGSKA (reference sequence). V shed 3 bases and J 7 bases; nucleotides not matched to a gene: 7. CDR3 length: 15 residues. The CDR3 here is CSARELAGGINEQFF. CDR3 nucleotide sequence: TGCAGTGCTAGGGAGCTAGCGGGGGGGATAAATGAGCAGTTCTTC.

This chain links TRBV3-1 with TRBJ2-7; TRBD2 might be the D (6 bases). The CDR3 consists of 16 residues. Germline CDR1 LGHDT, CDR2 YNNKEL (reference sequence). Deletions cut 4 bases from V and 10 bases from J, with 26 bases between. The CDR3 reads CASSPQPRASDTTQYF. The CDR3 nucleotides are TGTGCCAGCAGCCCACAACCAAGGGCTAGCGATACCACCCAGTACTTC.

The V call is TRBV10-3, the J call TRBJ1-2; 8 positions match TRBD1. Germline V CDR1 and CDR2: ENHRY, SYGVKD. The J segment lost 5 bases and the V segment lost 6 bases, leaving 8 bases of the junction unmatched. The CDR3 runs to 14 residues. CDR3 protein: CAIREDRGEYGYTF. In nucleotides, the CDR3 is TGTGCCATCAGAGAAGACAGGGGAGAATATGGCTACACCTTC.

This clonotype was counted once. The chain combines TRBV7-6 with TRBJ2-1; TRBD2 matches 8 bases. CDR1 is SGHVS, CDR2 FNYEAQ, per germline. This CDR3 has 15 residues. V lost 4 bases, J lost 7 bases, and 9 bases stayed unmatched. The CDR3 DNA is TGTGCCAGCAGCTCCAGCGGGAGCGGGAGTAATGAGCAGTTCTTC. This gives the protein CASSSSGSGSNEQFF.

The chain recombines TRBV28 with TRBJ2-7; D gene ambiguous. V dropped 6 bases and J dropped 12 bases, with 15 bases sitting between them. This CDR3 has 11 amino acids. CDR1 is MDHEN and CDR2 is SYDVKM in the germline V gene. CDR3 nucleotide sequence: TGTGCCAGCAGCTCTTACTATCGGGCGTACTTC. Amino acid sequence: CASSSYYRAYF.

The chain combines TRBV11-2 with TRBJ2-4, with D perhaps TRBD1 or TRBD2 (5 bases each). The germline V gene encodes CDR1 SGHAT and CDR2 FQNNGV. The V end was cut by 5 bases, the J end by 7 bases, with 15 bases between. There are 14 residues in the CDR3. The CDR3 is CASSVQGPTNIQYF. In nucleotides, the CDR3 is TGTGCCAGCAGCGTCCAGGGACCCACGAACATTCAGTACTTC.

The rearrangement joins TRBV6-6 to TRBJ1-5, with 11 bases fitting TRBD1. CDR3 length: 20 residues. Looked up from germline, CDR1 is MNHNY and CDR2 is SVGAGI (reference sequence). The V segment lost 0 bases and the J segment 0 bases; nucleotides outside the gene matches: 10. The CDR3 protein is CASSYSFRTGGDYSNQPQHF. CDR3 DNA: TGTGCCAGCAGTTACTCCTTCCGGACAGGGGGCGATTATAGCAATCAGCCCCAGCATTTT.

The chain uses TRBV5-1 and TRBJ2-7; D remains ambiguous. In germline, CDR1 is SGHRS, CDR2 YFSETQ. The V end was cut by 0 bases, the J end by 7 bases, with 14 bases between. The CDR3 is 14 residues long. The CDR3 nucleotides are TGCGCCAGCAGCTTGGGGTCAGCCTACAATGAGCAGTACTTC. The encoded protein is CASSLGSAYNEQYF.

This sequence joins TRBV10-3 and TRBJ1-5; weak D call: TRBD1 (5 bases). Trimming pared 10 bases from V and 2 bases from J, leaving 15 bases between. This CDR3 has 14 residues. Germline V gene sequence: CDR1 ENHRY, CDR2 SYGVKD. The CDR3 protein is CATNTGFGNQPQHF. DNA for the CDR3: TGTGCCACCAACACAGGTTTTGGCAATCAGCCCCAGCATTTT.

This clonotype was seen a few times. The chain joins TRBV10-3 to TRBJ2-7; 9 nucleotides line up with TRBD1. The CDR3 spans 14 residues. V trimming: 6 bases; J trimming: 5 bases; junction bases outside the gene matches: 8. The V gene's germline CDR1 is ENHRY and CDR2 SYGVKD. DNA of the CDR3: TGTGCCATCAGGGGGACAGGGCGCCGGGACGAGCAGTACTTC. Protein product: CAIRGTGRRDEQYF.

With respect to this clonotype: A much larger clone differs from this one at a single base, so this may be a read error. The genes are TRBV29-1 and TRBJ2-7; TRBD2 is a possible D gene (6 bases). The CDR3 totals 15 residues. CDR1 is SQVTM and CDR2 is ANQGSEA in the germline V gene. The CDR3: CSVLNLAPSSDEQYF. The CDR3 DNA reads as TGCAGCGTCCTTAACCTAGCGCCTAGCTCCGACGAGCAGTACTTC.

This clonotype has more than one count but fewer than ten. V gene TRBV4-1 combines with J gene TRBJ2-4; TRBD2 matches at 13 bases. V shed 0 bases and J 6 bases; nucleotides not matched to a gene: 14. There are 20 residues in the CDR3. Germline values: CDR1 MGHRA, CDR2 YSYEKL. In DNA, the CDR3 is TGCGCCAGCAGCCAAGAAAAAACCGGGACTAGCGGGAATGATAGAAACATTCAGTACTTC. Translating it yields CASSQEKTGTSGNDRNIQYF.

In DNA, the CDR3 is TGTGCCAGCAGCTTCAGACCTGGTGGCTACACCTTC. Its translation is CASSFRPGGYTF. The chain carries TRBV7-2 and TRBJ1-2; D ambiguous. The CDR3 loop spans 12 amino acids. V gave up 3 bases and J gave up 7 bases, with 9 bases separating them. From germline, CDR1 is SGHTA and CDR2 FQGNSA.

This sequence joins TRBV15 and TRBJ2-5, with D unclear. Trimming took off 0 bases at V and 3 bases at J, with 14 bases between the two ends. The CDR3 loop spans 16 amino acids. Germline CDR1 and CDR2: LNHNV and YYDKDF (reference sequence). DNA of the CDR3: TGTGCCACCAGCAGAGAGGTTCAGAGGCCTAAAGAGACCCAGTACTTC. Translated, it gives CATSREVQRPKETQYF.

CDR3: CSAEQGGTEAFF. In DNA, the CDR3 is TGCAGTGCAGAACAGGGGGGAACTGAAGCTTTCTTT. V and J are TRBV20-1 and TRBJ1-1; 8 nucleotides align to TRBD1. Germline values: CDR1 DFQATT, CDR2 SNEGSKA (reference sequence). This CDR3 is 12 amino acids long. Trimming removed 6 bases from V and 5 bases from J; junction bases left unmatched: 5.

The V and J genes are TRBV11-1 and TRBJ2-1; 9 positions match TRBD1. Germline V gene data show CDR1 as SGHAT and CDR2 as FQDESV (reference sequence). Trimming at V came to 8 bases and at J to 8 bases, leaving 13 bases not matched to a gene. CDR3 length: 15 amino acids. CDR3 sequence (DNA): TGTGCCAGCTGTCCGGGACAGGGTAATATAGATGAGCAGTTCTTC. Its translation is CASCPGQGNIDEQFF. Full variable domain (rest looked up from reference TRBV11-1 and TRBJ2-1): EAEVAQSPRYKITEKSQAVAFWCDPISGHATLYWYRQILGQGPELLVQFQDESVVDDSQLPKDRFSAERLKGVDSTLKIQPAELGDSAMYLCASCPGQGNIDEQFFGPGTRLTVL.

This clonotype was recorded a few times. The V and J genes are TRBV29-1 and TRBJ2-5, with D hard to call. This CDR3 has 14 residues. V was clipped by 6 bases and J by 5 bases, with 19 bases between them. Germline CDR1 and CDR2: SQVTM and ANQGSEA. This CDR3 reads CSVDATWFPETQYF. The CDR3 nucleotides read TGCAGCGTAGATGCGACGTGGTTCCCGGAGACCCAGTACTTC.

J is TRBJ2-3 and V is TRBV20-1; D call uncertain. From germline, CDR1 is DFQATT and CDR2 SNEGSKA (reference sequence). The V gene lost 0 bases and the J gene lost 7 bases, with 8 bases spanning the gap. This CDR3 is built from 12 residues. DNA of the CDR3: TGCAGTGCTAGAGATATGTCGTATACGCAGTATTTT. Translation: CSARDMSYTQYF.

As regards this clonotype: This may stem from a read error, because a much larger clone lies one nucleotide away. The gene calls are TRBV5-1 and TRBJ2-1; weak D call: TRBD1 (6 bases). This CDR3 has 15 residues. Germline V gene data show CDR1 as SGHRS and CDR2 as YFSETQ. CDR3 in amino acids: CACSLNRAAYNEQFF. The CDR3 DNA reads TGCGCCTGCAGCTTGAACAGGGCGGCCTACAATGAGCAGTTCTTC.

This clonotype was seen more than once but under ten times. The chain employs TRBV7-2 and TRBJ2-5; D possibly matches TRBD1 or TRBD2 (5 bases each). The CDR3 is 14 residues long. V gave up 1 base and J gave up 4 bases, with 10 bases separating them. Per the germline V gene, CDR1 is SGHTA and CDR2 is FQGNSA. The CDR3 sequence: CASSLGVGGETQYF. CDR3 DNA sequence: TGTGCCAGCAGCTTAGGAGTTGGGGGAGAGACCCAGTACTTC.

The table lists this clonotype with many counts. This chain links TRBV18 with TRBJ2-5; unclear D gene. Germline CDR1 KGHSH, CDR2 LQKENI. V lost 2 bases and J 2 bases, leaving 3 bases between the germline ends. CDR3 length equals 12 residues. The CDR3 sequence: CASSPKQETQYF. DNA of the CDR3: TGTGCCAGCTCACCAAAACAAGAGACCCAGTACTTC.

This clonotype appeared once. The genes are TRBV10-3 and TRBJ1-2, with D unresolved. V lost 9 bases and J 6 bases, leaving 14 bases between the germline ends. CDR3 length equals 12 residues. From germline, CDR1 is ENHRY and CDR2 SYGVKD. CDR3 nucleotides: TGTGCCATGCGGGCAGGCAACGATGGCTACACCTTC. Its translation is CAMRAGNDGYTF.

V is TRBV12-3 or TRBV12-4 and J is TRBJ2-5; the D gene is possibly TRBD2 (5 bases). The V end lost 7 bases, the J end lost 2 bases, and 11 bases lay between the germline ends. The CDR3 consists of 13 residues. CDR3 bases: TGTGCCAGCAACTGGACTGTTCAAGAGACCCAGTACTTC. This sequence encodes CASNWTVQETQYF.

The chain is built from TRBV11-2 and TRBJ1-4, with TRBD1 identical over 8 bases. The CDR3 length is 16 residues. The germline CDR1 and CDR2 sequences are SGHAT and FQNNGV. The junction had 9 bases not matched to a gene; V was cut back by 6 bases and J by 3 bases. For the CDR3, the DNA is TGTGCCAGCAGGACAGGGGTTGGAGAGCCTAATGAAAAACTGTTTTTT. Translated, it gives CASRTGVGEPNEKLFF. Variable domain in full (rest from reference TRBV11-2 and TRBJ1-4): EAGVAQSPRYKIIEKRQSVAFWCNPISGHATLYWYQQILGQGPKLLIQFQNNGVVDDSQLPKDRFSAERLKGVDSTLKIQPAKLEDSAVYLCASRTGVGEPNEKLFFGSGTQLSVL.

The chain links TRBV29-1 to TRBJ1-2; D unclear. V gave up 8 bases and J gave up 2 bases, with 12 bases separating them. Germline V gene lookup returns CDR1 SQVTM and CDR2 ANQGSEA. The CDR3 has 12 amino acids. The CDR3 is CSSGEGNYGYTF. In DNA, the CDR3 is TGCAGCTCCGGAGAGGGAAACTATGGCTACACCTTC.